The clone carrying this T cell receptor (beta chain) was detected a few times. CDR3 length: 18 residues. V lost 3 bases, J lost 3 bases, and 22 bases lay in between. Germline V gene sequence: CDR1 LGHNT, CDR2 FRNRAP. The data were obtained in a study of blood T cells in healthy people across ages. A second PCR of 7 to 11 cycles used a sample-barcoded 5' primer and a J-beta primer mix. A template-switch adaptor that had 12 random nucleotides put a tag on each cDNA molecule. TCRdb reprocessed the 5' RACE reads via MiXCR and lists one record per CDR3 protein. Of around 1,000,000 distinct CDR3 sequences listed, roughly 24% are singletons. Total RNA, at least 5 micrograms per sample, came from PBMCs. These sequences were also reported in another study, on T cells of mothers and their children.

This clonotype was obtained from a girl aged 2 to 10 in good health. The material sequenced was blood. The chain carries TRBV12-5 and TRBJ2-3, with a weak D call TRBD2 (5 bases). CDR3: CASGFSLVSGERTDTQYF. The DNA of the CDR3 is TGTGCTAGTGGTTTTTCCCTCGTCTCTGGGGAGAGGACAGATACGCAGTATTTT.